Described below is a single T cell receptor (beta chain) sequence and its context. This CDR3 is built from 15 residues. The germline gives CDR1 SGHTS, CDR2 YDEGEE. V was clipped by 2 bases and J by 6 bases; unmatched bases: 1. This entry is derived from a study of blood T cell repertoires in COVID-19. Whole-study context: From the United States, Italy and Spain came samples of acute and convalescent COVID-19. PBMCs, B-cell-depleted T cells, or T cells provided the cDNA or gDNA that made up the material.

Per the study methods: Researchers report that nucleated cell counts were estimated from reference gene primer amplification. The table came from immunoSEQ multiplex PCR; TCRdb's copy has only in-frame clones and leaves some out. Clone size and the V and J calls come from that table; the DNA yielded D and trimming. The data hold nearly 70,000 clones, with about four fifths observed a single time. This TCR derives from an elderly woman with acute or convalescent COVID-19. V usage is TRBV5-8 and J usage is TRBJ2-3; 15 bases fit TRBD2. Input material: peripheral blood. The CDR3 is CASSFGLAGGDTQYF. CDR3 in DNA: TGTGCCAGCAGCTTTGGACTAGCGGGGGGGGATACGCAGTATTTT.